The sequence of this T cell receptor (beta chain) was determined in a study of T cells after posttransplantation cyclophosphamide (dated by TCRdb to about 2016). With regard to the full study: The study tracked T cell repertoire reconstitution by TRB sequencing after myeloablative bone marrow transplantation using posttransplantation cyclophosphamide as GVHD prophylaxis. In 3 patients, up to about 3 additional blood samples taken between 2 and 5.2 years after transplant also underwent TRB sequencing, as did pretransplant blood from several patients. Blood from every one of the 30 to 40 PTCy patients who had 1-year posttransplant specimens underwent TRB sequencing. Public TRB sequences were searched against a database of over 3,600 sequences associated with responses to pathogens, tumor antigens, self-antigens and alloantigens. Antigen receptor sequencing was done on samples from some 34 PTCy-treated patients and from approximately 15 related bone marrow donors of those patients. Because TRA and TRB clonality correlated tightly in some 10 samples, the subsequent TCR analyses were limited to TRB only. The paper as a whole reports these results and caveats: Across roughly 45 patients, recipient CMV seropositivity and CMV reactivation were highly associated with TRB clonality; PTCy diversity was similar to CNI/methotrexate controls. Donor-recipient similarity was low at 1-2 months but increased during the first year, and donor CD8+ memory clones often dominated later blood repertoires. The TRB repertoires of T cells infiltrating skin or GI tract showed only limited overlap with the TRB repertoires of T cells in blood.

The control group consisted of over 10 patients who received myeloablative marrow transplants with methotrexate plus a calcineurin inhibitor and who were sampled 1 year after transplant. Peripheral blood and bone marrow mononuclear cells were isolated by Ficoll-Hypaque density centrifugation and were cryopreserved. Taken from cysteine to phenylalanine, the CDR3 has 14 residues. The kept DNA is CDR3 alone, 42 bases in frame from the first base. V lost 7 bases and J lost 6 bases; the stretch between them is 19 bases long. CDR1 LNHDA and CDR2 SQIVND are derived from the germline V gene (reference sequence). Turning to this clone: Its antigen is still unknown. No base quality values were provided; no much bigger clone lies one nucleotide off.

Genomic DNA was used for TRB sequencing, which was performed with the immunoSEQ assay at survey resolution or with the hsTCRB kit. The original methods were these. The immunoSEQ software was used for initial read processing, and the LymphoSeq R package was used for repertoire analyses. For each TRB dataset, clonality was calculated as 1 minus normalized Shannon entropy, and the Gini coefficient was computed as well. To infer phenotypes in unsorted samples, TRB sequences from sorted subsets of the recipient or donor were mapped onto the unsorted samples of the same recipient. TCRdb obtained this table from immuneACCESS and retained in-frame rearrangements with V and J assigned. These tables miss some clones; where compared with another copy, unresolved V genes account for less than half of the shortfall, and the remainder is unexplained. V, J and clone size reflect that table, while D and trimming were determined from the DNA. For this sample there are 4,000 to 6,000 clones; about 73% appear just once. The ten largest clones take up around 53% of the sample.

Sequencing used PBMCs, obtained around 320 days after allogeneic stem cell transplant with calcineurin inhibitor and methotrexate. The chain is made from TRBV19 and TRBJ2-7; the D gene is perhaps TRBD2, from 5 matching bases. The source is a female patient aged 45 to 65 who received an allogeneic stem cell transplant from an unrelated donor, was CMV-positive, and had acute and chronic GVHD. Some T cells may be donor cells from the graft after a transplant. This receptor has the CDR3 CASTTFGGSGEQYF. The DNA reads as follows: TGTGCCAGTACTACCTTCGGTGGGAGCGGCGAGCAGTACTTC.